Below, 10 T cell receptor beta chains from the same sample are listed, as sequenced in a study of Ad26.COV2.S vaccination and SARS-CoV-2 variants. The sample's treatment: 15 to 20 received Ad26.COV2.S at low or high dose, single or two shots; 5 received placebo; per-sample allocation not given. Specimens were obtained on day 63 following the first vaccine or placebo injection. Generated by immunoSEQ multiplex PCR, the TCRdb table keeps only in-frame clones and is missing some. The sample includes 350,000 to 400,000 clones, 88% of them seen just once. Material: peripheral blood, obtained in a trial of Ad26.COV2.S vaccine versus placebo. These receptors were collected from a person aged 18 to 65 who received the Ad26.COV2.S COVID-19 vaccine or a placebo.

To note about this clone: This sample also contains other DNA sequences that code for the same CDR3. The V and J genes are TRBV5-1 and TRBJ2-7, with D unclear. The CDR3 contains 13 residues. V gave up 0 bases and J gave up 5 bases, with 9 bases separating them. Germline CDR1 and CDR2: SGHRS and YFSETQ. The CDR3 reads CASSLDRVDEQYF. The CDR3 nucleotides are TGCGCCAGCAGCTTGGACCGGGTTGACGAGCAGTACTTC.

The genes are TRBV5-4 and TRBJ2-3; D unclear. Trimming cost V 0 bases and J 6 bases, with 5 bases left between them. There are 12 residues in the CDR3. Germline loops: CDR1 SGHNT, CDR2 YYREEE (reference sequence). CDR3 sequence reads: CASSLAKDTQYF. The DNA of the CDR3 is TGTGCCAGCAGCTTGGCCAAGGATACGCAGTATTTT.

The chain couples TRBV3-1 (or the pseudogene TRBV3-2) to TRBJ2-2, with D tentatively TRBD1 (6 bases). V was clipped by 2 bases and J by 3 bases, with 10 bases between them. This CDR3 contains 15 residues. The germline V gene has CDR1 LGHDT and CDR2 YNNKEL (reference sequence). The CDR3 coding sequence is TGTGCCAGCAGCCAACTTTCAGGGGACACCGGGGAGCTGTTTTTT. Protein: CASSQLSGDTGELFF.

The V gene is TRBV2, the J gene TRBJ1-2, with D unclear. Germline CDR1 reads SNHLY; CDR2 reads FYNNEI. CDR3 length equals 12 residues. V was pared by 4 bases and J by 5 bases, with 8 bases between. CDR3 nucleotides: TGTGCCAGCAGTGTTTTAGAATATGGCTACACCTTC. Residues: CASSVLEYGYTF.

The chain recombines TRBV14 with TRBJ2-3, with a weak D call TRBD1 (6 bases). This CDR3 is 14 amino acids long. The V gene lost 0 bases and the J gene lost 4 bases, with 8 bases spanning the gap. In germline, CDR1 is SGHDN, CDR2 FVKESK. CDR3 coding DNA: TGTGCCAGCAGCCAAGAAGAGGGGGCAGATACGCAGTATTTT. It codes for CASSQEEGADTQYF.

The V call is TRBV6-1, the J call TRBJ1-2, with D uncertain. Germline V gene sequence: CDR1 MNHNS, CDR2 SASEGT. The CDR3 runs to 15 residues. V shed 0 bases and J shed 2 bases, with 10 bases lying between them. The CDR3, as DNA: TGTGCCAGCAGTGAAGCGGGTGGGGAGAACTATGGCTACACCTTC. Its protein is CASSEAGGENYGYTF.

V and J are TRBV20-1 and TRBJ1-2; tentative D call: TRBD1 (5 bases). CDR1 and CDR2 (germline): DFQATT, SNEGSKA (reference sequence). The V end lost 3 bases, the J end lost 8 bases, and 19 bases lay between the germline ends. The CDR3 covers 14 residues. In DNA form, the CDR3 reads TGCAGTGCTAGTCCCCAAGAATCCGGGGGAGGCTACACCTTC. Translating it yields CSASPQESGGGYTF.

The chain combines TRBV6-1 with TRBJ1-1; D is unresolved. V dropped 2 bases and J dropped 6 bases, with 10 bases sitting between them. From germline, CDR1 is MNHNS and CDR2 SASEGT. This CDR3 comprises 13 residues. The CDR3 protein is CASSEWEKAEAFF. CDR3 coding DNA: TGTGCCAGCAGTGAATGGGAAAAGGCTGAAGCTTTCTTT.

The genes are TRBV12-3 or TRBV12-4 and TRBJ2-3, with D possibly matching TRBD2 (6 bases). The CDR3 is made up of 13 amino acids. Trimming removed 5 bases at V and 2 bases at J, with 8 bases between. CDR3 sequence reads: CASSAGPTDTQYF. The CDR3 DNA is TGTGCCAGCAGTGCGGGGCCCACAGATACGCAGTATTTT.

This clone turned up a few times. The chain recombines TRBV3-1 (or the pseudogene TRBV3-2) with TRBJ1-1; D is unclear. With 0 bases removed from V and 4 bases from J, the gap between germline ends came to 9 bases. CDR1 and CDR2 (germline): LGHDT, YNNKEL (reference sequence). This CDR3 contains 14 residues. CDR3 DNA: TGTGCCAGCAGCCAAGATACGGGAAGCACTGAAGCTTTCTTT. It encodes CASSQDTGSTEAFF.